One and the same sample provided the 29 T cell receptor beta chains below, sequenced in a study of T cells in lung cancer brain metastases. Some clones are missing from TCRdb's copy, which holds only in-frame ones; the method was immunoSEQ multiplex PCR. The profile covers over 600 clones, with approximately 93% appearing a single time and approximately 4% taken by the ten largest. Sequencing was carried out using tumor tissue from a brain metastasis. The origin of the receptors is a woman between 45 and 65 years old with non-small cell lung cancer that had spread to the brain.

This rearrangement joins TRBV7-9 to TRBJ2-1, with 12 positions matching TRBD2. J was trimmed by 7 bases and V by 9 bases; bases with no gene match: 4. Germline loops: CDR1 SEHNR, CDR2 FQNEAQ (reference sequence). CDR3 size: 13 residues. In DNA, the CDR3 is TGTGCCAGTGTGACTAGCGGGAGTAATGAGCAGTTCTTC. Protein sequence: CASVTSGSNEQFF.

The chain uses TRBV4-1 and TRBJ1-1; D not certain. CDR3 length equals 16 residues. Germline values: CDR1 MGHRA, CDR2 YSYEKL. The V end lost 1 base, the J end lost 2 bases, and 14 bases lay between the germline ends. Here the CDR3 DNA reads TGCGCCAGCAGCCAAGGCCCCGGGATAGAAAACACTGAAGCTTTCTTT. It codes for CASSQGPGIENTEAFF.

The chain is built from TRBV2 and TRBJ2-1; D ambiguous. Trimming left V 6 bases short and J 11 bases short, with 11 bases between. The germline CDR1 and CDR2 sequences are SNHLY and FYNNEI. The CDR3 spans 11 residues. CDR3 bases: TGTGCCAGCAGCGCCGGGCCTAAGCAGTTCTTC. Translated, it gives CASSAGPKQFF.

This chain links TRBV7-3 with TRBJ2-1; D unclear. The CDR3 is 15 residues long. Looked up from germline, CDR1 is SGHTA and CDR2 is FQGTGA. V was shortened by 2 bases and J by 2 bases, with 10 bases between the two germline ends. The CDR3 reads CASSLGGPTYNEQFF. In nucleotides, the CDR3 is TGTGCCAGCAGCTTAGGTGGGCCGACCTACAATGAGCAGTTCTTC.

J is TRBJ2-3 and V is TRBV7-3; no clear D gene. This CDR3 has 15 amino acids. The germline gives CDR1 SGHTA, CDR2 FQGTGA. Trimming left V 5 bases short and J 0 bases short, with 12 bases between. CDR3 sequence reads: CASSGSPLSTDTQYF. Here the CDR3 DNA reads TGTGCCAGCAGCGGATCACCGCTTAGCACAGATACGCAGTATTTT. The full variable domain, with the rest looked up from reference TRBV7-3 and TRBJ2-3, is GAGVSQTPSNKVTEKGKYVELRCDPISGHTALYWYRQSLGQGPEFLIYFQGTGAADDSGLPNDRFFAVRPEGSVSTLKIQRTERGDSAVYLCASSGSPLSTDTQYFGPGTRLTVL.

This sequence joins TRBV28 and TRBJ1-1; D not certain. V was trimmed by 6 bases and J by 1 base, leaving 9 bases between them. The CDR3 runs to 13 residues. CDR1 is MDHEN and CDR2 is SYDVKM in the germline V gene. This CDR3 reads CASRPTRNTEAFF. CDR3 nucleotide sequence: TGTGCCAGCAGACCTACAAGGAACACTGAAGCTTTCTTT.

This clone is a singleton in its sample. The CDR3 sequence is CASRDLKRDSGNTDTQYF. Here the CDR3 DNA reads TGTGCCAGCAGGGACCTAAAGAGGGATAGCGGAAACACAGATACGCAGTATTTT. The J gene is TRBJ2-3, the V gene TRBV27, with a tentative D call TRBD2 (6 bases). The CDR3 covers 18 residues. V was trimmed by 6 bases and J by 2 bases, leaving 24 bases between them. Germline CDR1 is MNHEY and CDR2 is SMNVEV (reference sequence).

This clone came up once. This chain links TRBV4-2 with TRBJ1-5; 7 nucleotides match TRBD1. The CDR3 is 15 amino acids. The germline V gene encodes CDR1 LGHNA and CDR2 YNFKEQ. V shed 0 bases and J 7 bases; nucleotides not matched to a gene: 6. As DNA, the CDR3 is TGTGCCAGCAGCCAAGAGGGCAGGGGGTACCAGCCCCAGCATTTT. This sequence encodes CASSQEGRGYQPQHF.

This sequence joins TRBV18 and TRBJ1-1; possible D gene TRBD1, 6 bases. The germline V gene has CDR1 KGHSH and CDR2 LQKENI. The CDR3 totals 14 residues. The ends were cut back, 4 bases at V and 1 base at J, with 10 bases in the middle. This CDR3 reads CASSLTGQNTEAFF. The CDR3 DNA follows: TGTGCCAGCTCACTAACGGGACAGAACACTGAAGCTTTCTTT.

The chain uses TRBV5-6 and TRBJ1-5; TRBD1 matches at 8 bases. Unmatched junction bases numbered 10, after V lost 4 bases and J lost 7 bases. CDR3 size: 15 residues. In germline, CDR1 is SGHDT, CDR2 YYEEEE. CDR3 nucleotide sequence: TGTGCCAGCAGCCCTTTCGGACAGGGCCGCCAGCCCCAGCATTTT. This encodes CASSPFGQGRQPQHF.

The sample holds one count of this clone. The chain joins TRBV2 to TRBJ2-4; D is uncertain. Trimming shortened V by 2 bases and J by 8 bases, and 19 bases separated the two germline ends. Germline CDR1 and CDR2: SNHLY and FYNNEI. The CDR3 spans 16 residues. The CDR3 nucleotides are TGTGCCAGCAGTGAATCATACAAGGCAGACCGGGACATTCAGTACTTC. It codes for CASSESYKADRDIQYF.

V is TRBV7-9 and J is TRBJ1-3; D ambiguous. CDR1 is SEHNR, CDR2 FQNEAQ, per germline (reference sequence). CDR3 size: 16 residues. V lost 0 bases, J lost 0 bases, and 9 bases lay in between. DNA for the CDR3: TGTGCCAGCAGCTTAGCGGGCAGCTACTCTGGAAACACCATATATTTT. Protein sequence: CASSLAGSYSGNTIYF.

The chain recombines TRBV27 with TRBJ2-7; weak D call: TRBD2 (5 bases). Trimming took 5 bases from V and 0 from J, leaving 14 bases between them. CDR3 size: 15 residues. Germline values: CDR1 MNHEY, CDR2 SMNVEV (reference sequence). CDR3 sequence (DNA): TGTGCCAGCAGTCCGTCCCCCGAGGGCTCCTACGAGCAGTACGTC. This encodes CASSPSPEGSYEQYV.

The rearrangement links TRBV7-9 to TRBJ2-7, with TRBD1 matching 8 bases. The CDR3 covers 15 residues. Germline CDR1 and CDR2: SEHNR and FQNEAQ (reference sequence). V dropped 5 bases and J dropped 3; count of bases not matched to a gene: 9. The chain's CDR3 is CASSRGQGLFYEQYV. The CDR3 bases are TGTGCCAGCAGCCGTGGACAGGGATTATTCTACGAGCAGTACGTC.

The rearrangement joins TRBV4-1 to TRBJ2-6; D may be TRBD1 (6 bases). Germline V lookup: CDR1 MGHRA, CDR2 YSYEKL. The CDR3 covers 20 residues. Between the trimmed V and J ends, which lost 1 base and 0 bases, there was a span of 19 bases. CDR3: CASSQGESGQRISGANVLTF. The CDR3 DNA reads TGCGCCAGCAGCCAAGGCGAGTCAGGACAGCGAATCTCTGGGGCCAACGTCCTGACTTTC.

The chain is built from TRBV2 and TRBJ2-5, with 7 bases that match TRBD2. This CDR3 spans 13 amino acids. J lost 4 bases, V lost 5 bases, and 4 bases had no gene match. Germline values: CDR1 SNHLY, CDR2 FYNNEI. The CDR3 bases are TGTGCCAGCAGTTGGACTAGAGGAGAGACCCAGTACTTC. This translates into CASSWTRGETQYF.

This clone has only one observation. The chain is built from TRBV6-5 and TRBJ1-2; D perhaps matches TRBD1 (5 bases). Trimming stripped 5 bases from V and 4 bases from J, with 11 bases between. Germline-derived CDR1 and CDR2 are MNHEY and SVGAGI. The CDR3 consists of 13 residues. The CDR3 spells CASSGASSYGYTF. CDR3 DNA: TGTGCCAGCAGTGGGGCCAGTTCCTATGGCTACACCTTC.

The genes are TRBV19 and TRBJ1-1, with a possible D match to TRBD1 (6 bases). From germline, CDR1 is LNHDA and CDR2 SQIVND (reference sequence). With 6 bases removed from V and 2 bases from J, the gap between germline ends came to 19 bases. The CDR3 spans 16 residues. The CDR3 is CASRGGLGRDNTEAFF. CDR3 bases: TGTGCCAGTAGGGGGGGCCTGGGAAGAGATAACACTGAAGCTTTCTTT.

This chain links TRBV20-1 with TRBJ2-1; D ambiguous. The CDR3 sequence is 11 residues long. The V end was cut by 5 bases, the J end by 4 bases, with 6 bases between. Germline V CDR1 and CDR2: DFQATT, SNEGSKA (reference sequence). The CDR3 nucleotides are TGCAGTGCTCCTCGATACAATGAGCAGTTCTTC. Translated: CSAPRYNEQFF.

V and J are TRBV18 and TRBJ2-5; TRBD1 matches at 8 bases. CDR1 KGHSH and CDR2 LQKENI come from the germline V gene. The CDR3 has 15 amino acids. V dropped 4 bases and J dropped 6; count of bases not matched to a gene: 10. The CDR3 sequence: CASSLPGGGKKTQYF. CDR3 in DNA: TGTGCCAGCTCACTTCCAGGGGGCGGAAAAAAGACCCAGTACTTC.

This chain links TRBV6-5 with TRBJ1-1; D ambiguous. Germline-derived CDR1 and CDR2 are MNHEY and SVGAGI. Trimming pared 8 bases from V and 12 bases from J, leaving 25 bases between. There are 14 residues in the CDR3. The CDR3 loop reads CASYPLDRTARTFF. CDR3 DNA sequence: TGTGCCAGCTATCCCCTCGACCGGACTGCTAGAACTTTCTTT.

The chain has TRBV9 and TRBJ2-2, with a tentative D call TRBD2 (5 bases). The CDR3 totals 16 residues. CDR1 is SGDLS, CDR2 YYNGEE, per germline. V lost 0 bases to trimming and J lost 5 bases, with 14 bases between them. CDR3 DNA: TGTGCCAGCAGCGTAGTGGAGCTAGCATTGACCGGGGAGCTGTTTTTT. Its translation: CASSVVELALTGELFF.

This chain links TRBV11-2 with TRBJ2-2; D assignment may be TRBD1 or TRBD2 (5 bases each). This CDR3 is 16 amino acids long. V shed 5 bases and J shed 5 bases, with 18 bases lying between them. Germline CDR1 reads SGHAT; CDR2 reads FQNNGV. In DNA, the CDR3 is TGTGCCAGCAGCCGCGGGTCGAGCAGGGAGACCGGGGAGCTGTTTTTT. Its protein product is CASSRGSSRETGELFF.

The CDR3: CASSLAPQGPQHF. CDR3 bases: TGTGCCAGCAGCTTAGCGCCTCAGGGACCCCAGCATTTT. The chain couples TRBV7-2 to TRBJ1-5, with D possibly TRBD1 on 5 matching bases. CDR3 length: 13 residues. V lost 0 bases and J 10 bases, leaving 10 bases between the germline ends. Germline CDR1 and CDR2: SGHTA and FQGNSA.

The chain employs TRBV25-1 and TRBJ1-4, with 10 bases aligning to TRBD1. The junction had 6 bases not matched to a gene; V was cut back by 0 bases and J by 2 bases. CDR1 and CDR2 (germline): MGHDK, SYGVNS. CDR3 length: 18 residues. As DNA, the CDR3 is TGTGCCAGCAGTGAATATTTAAGGACAGGGGGTACTAATGAAAAACTGTTTTTT. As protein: CASSEYLRTGGTNEKLFF.

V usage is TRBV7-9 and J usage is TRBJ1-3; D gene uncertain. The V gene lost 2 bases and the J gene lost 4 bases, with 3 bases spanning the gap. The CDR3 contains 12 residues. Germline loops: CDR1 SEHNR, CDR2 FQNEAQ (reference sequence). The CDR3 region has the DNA TGTGCCAGCAGCTTACCCGGAAACACCATATATTTT. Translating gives CASSLPGNTIYF.

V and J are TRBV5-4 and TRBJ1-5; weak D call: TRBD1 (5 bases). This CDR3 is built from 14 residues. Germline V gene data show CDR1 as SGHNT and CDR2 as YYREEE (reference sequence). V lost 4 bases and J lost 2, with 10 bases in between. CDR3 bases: TGTGCCAGCAGCCGGTGGGGGGGCAATCAGCCCCAGCATTTT. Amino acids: CASSRWGGNQPQHF.

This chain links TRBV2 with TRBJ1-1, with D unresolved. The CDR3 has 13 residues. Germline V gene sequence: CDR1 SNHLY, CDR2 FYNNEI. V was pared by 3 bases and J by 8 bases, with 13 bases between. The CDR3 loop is CASSDRAEAEAFF. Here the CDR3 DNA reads TGTGCCAGCAGTGATAGGGCAGAAGCAGAAGCTTTCTTT.

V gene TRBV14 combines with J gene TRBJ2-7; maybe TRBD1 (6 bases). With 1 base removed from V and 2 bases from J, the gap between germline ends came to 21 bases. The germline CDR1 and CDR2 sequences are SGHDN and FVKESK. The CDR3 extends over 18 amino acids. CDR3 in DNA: TGTGCCAGCAGCCAAGTTTTCGGGACACACTATAGCACCTACGAGCAGTACGTC. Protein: CASSQVFGTHYSTYEQYV.